This TCR beta chain comes out of a study of a mutant IDH1 vaccine in newly diagnosed glioma. In regard to this clone: Its antigen remains unknown.

The repertoire was sequenced with immunoSEQ multiplex PCR; TCRdb's copy has only in-frame clones and lacks some. The data contain approximately 60,000 clones, around four fifths of them singletons. Trimming shortened V by 5 bases and J by 7 bases, and 18 bases separated the two germline ends. Germline CDR1 reads MNHEY; CDR2 reads SMNVEV (reference sequence). The CDR3 contains 16 residues. Regarding time point: week 47, end of study. Each dose of the vaccine consisted of 300 ug of mutant IDH1 20-mer peptide, with topical imiquimod. The V and J genes are TRBV27 and TRBJ1-6; D perhaps matches TRBD1 (6 bases). The clonotype originates from a woman between 50 and 59 years old with glioma. Here the sequenced sample was PBMCs, taken from a glioma patient whose treatment included an IDH1 peptide vaccine. DNA for the CDR3: TGTGCCAGCAGTCCAACAGGGTCGATACGGAATTCACCCCTCCACTTT. Its translation: CASSPTGSIRNSPLHF.